The source of this TCR beta chain is a study of blood T cell repertoires in COVID-19. Background on the study: Samples representing acute and convalescent COVID-19 were sourced from the United States, Italy and Spain. Sample material is recorded as cDNA or gDNA derived from T cells, B-cell-depleted T cells, or PBMCs.

J gave up 6 bases and V 3 bases, and 3 bases lay outside the gene matches. The CDR3 extends over 14 amino acids. The V gene's germline CDR1 is SGHRS and CDR2 YFSETQ. Data came from immunoSEQ multiplex PCR; TCRdb stores just in-frame clones and leaves some out. Altogether 300,000 to 350,000 clones are present, about nine tenths being singletons, with the ten largest covering approximately 2.4%. The chain uses TRBV5-1 and TRBJ2-2, with TRBD2 identical over 9 bases. The sequencing sample was made of peripheral blood. This receptor was identified in a man aged 18 to 35 with active or convalescent COVID-19. CDR3 coding DNA: TGCGCCAGCAGCTATACTAGCGGGTCCGGGGAGCTGTTTTTT. It is translated as CASSYTSGSGELFF.